This is a list of T cell receptor beta chains from one sample in a study of OX40 agonist ivuxolimab in advanced cancers. The repertoire was sequenced with immunoSEQ multiplex PCR; TCRdb's copy has only in-frame clones and lacks some. The data contain tens of thousands of clones, about 91% of them singletons. This specimen was CD4+ or CD8+ T cells sorted from blood, taken in a trial of the OX40 agonist ivuxolimab. These receptors were taken from an adult with an advanced solid tumor such as melanoma, head and neck, liver or kidney cancer. Each CDR3 is given with its conserved first and last residue. Each record gives: D gene, V gene, J gene, CDR3 length, clone size, CDR3 DNA, CDR3 protein. A D gene is named only where the DNA matches it firmly. Rows may omit the clone size; those that give it use once, few, many or a size class.

TRBD1,TRBV30,TRBJ1-2,12,NA,TGTGCCTGGGGCGGACAGGGTTTCGGCTACACCTTC,CAWGGQGFGYTF
TRBD1,TRBV7-9,TRBJ1-2,13,NA,TGTGCCAGCAGCCCCGGGACAGCCCTAGGCTACACCTTC,CASSPGTALGYTF
NA,TRBV30,TRBJ2-3,15,NA,TGTGCCTGGAGTGTACTCTCGGGAGTCGGAGATACGCAGTATTTT,CAWSVLSGVGDTQYF
NA,TRBV4-1,TRBJ1-6,15,NA,TGCGCCAGCAGCCAAGTAGGGGACCCCCGGTCACCCCTCCACTTT,CASSQVGDPRSPLHF
NA,TRBV5-6,TRBJ1-4,13,NA,TGTGCCAGCAGCCCCGGACGGAATGAAAAACTGTTTTTT,CASSPGRNEKLFF
TRBD1,TRBV5-1,TRBJ1-4,15,few,TGCGCCAGCAGACTTGAGGGACAGGGTCTTGAAAAACTGTTTTTT,CASRLEGQGLEKLFF
NA,TRBV15,TRBJ2-7,14,NA,TGTGCCACCAGCAGAGGTCGGGACTCCTACGAGCAGTACTTC,CATSRGRDSYEQYF
NA,TRBV4-1,TRBJ1-1,14,NA,TGCGCCAGCAGCCGTGGAGGATTGAACACTGAAGCTTTCTTT,CASSRGGLNTEAFF
NA,TRBV13,TRBJ2-3,15,NA,TGTGCCAGCAGCCCCCCGACAGCGTACTTGGATACGCAGTATTTT,CASSPPTAYLDTQYF
NA,TRBV28,TRBJ2-2,16,NA,TGTGCCAGCAGTTTTATGGGGAGCGCGAACACCGGGGAGCTGTTTTTT,CASSFMGSANTGELFF
NA,TRBV6-4,TRBJ2-7,10,few,TGTGCCAGCAGTGTCTACGAGCAGTACTTC,CASSVYEQYF
NA,TRBV5-5,TRBJ2-1,11,NA,TGTGCCAGCAGCCCTGATTGGGAGCAGTTCTTC,CASSPDWEQFF
NA,TRBV6-5,TRBJ2-3,14,NA,TGTGCCAGCAGTTACGAAGCTAGCACAGATACGCAGTATTTT,CASSYEASTDTQYF